The 4 T cell receptor beta chains given below trace back to one sample, sequenced in a study of T cell responses to AZD1222 COVID-19 vaccine. Profiled with immunoSEQ multiplex PCR; TCRdb holds only in-frame clones, not every one. This repertoire shows 100,000 to 150,000 clones, approximately 83% found once; its top ten account for 1.6%. Sequenced here: peripheral blood, sampled on day 0 of AZD1222 vaccination. All receptors come from an adult in good health.

V is TRBV7-8 and J is TRBJ1-4; 7 bases agree with TRBD1. Germline lookup yields CDR1 SGHVS and CDR2 FQNEAQ. This CDR3 comprises 16 residues. V dropped 5 bases and J dropped 5; count of bases not matched to a gene: 11. The CDR3: CASSKTGQARNEKLFF. The DNA of the CDR3 is TGTGCCAGCAGCAAAACCGGACAGGCCAGAAATGAAAAACTGTTTTTT. Full variable domain (missing parts from reference TRBV7-8 and TRBJ1-4): GAGVSQSPRYKVAKRGQDVALRCDPISGHVSLFWYQQALGQGPEFLTYFQNEAQLDKSGLPSDRFFAERPEGSVSTLKIQRTQQEDSAVYLCASSKTGQARNEKLFFGSGTQLSVL.

The chain couples TRBV12-3 or TRBV12-4 to TRBJ2-7; TRBD2 is a possible D gene (6 bases). This CDR3 comprises 13 residues. The ends were cut back, 3 bases at V and 5 bases at J, with 11 bases in the middle. CDR3 in amino acids: CASSFGGPNEQYF. CDR3 coding DNA: TGTGCCAGCAGTTTCGGAGGGCCCAACGAGCAGTACTTC.

V gene TRBV27 combines with J gene TRBJ2-3; D unresolved. Trimming left V 2 bases short and J 8 bases short, with 5 bases between. Germline-derived CDR1 and CDR2 are MNHEY and SMNVEV (reference sequence). The CDR3 has 11 residues. The CDR3 region is CASSLGSTQYF. CDR3 sequence (DNA): TGTGCCAGCAGTTTAGGAAGTACGCAGTATTTT.

V usage is TRBV19 and J usage is TRBJ2-2; 8 bases are shared with TRBD1. The germline V gene encodes CDR1 LNHDA and CDR2 SQIVND (reference sequence). The J segment lost 5 bases and the V segment lost 3 bases, leaving 5 bases of the junction unmatched. CDR3 size: 15 residues. The CDR3 spells CASSIVQGGTGELFF. DNA of the CDR3: TGTGCCAGTAGTATTGTACAGGGGGGAACCGGGGAGCTGTTTTTT.